These 14 T cell receptor beta chains came from one sample sequenced in a study of T-cell memory formation after mild COVID-19. TCRdb ran MiXCR on the 5' RACE reads and lists one entry per CDR3 protein. This sample has some 190,000 distinct CDR3 sequences, with approximately 16% found just once. What was sequenced was PBMCs or a T cell subset sorted from them (not recorded which). These receptors were taken from an adult woman who had mild COVID-19 (a few samples of this study predate the infection). Cell type and time point are not known.

The sample holds a few counts of this clonotype. The chain recombines TRBV3-1 with TRBJ1-1; D is unclear. This CDR3 has 12 residues. Germline V lookup: CDR1 LGHDT, CDR2 YNNKEL (reference sequence). Trimming shortened V by 1 base and J by 6 bases, and 6 bases separated the two germline ends. CDR3 DNA: TGTGCCAGCAGCCAAGTATCTGCTGAAGCTTTCTTT. It codes for CASSQVSAEAFF.

This clonotype has more than one count but fewer than ten. The genes are TRBV5-1 and TRBJ2-7, with a tentative D call TRBD1 (6 bases). The V gene's germline CDR1 is SGHRS and CDR2 YFSETQ. This CDR3 is 12 amino acids long. Trimming pared 0 bases from V and 5 bases from J, leaving 6 bases between. The CDR3 loop is CASSLAGDEQYF. CDR3 DNA: TGCGCCAGCAGCTTGGCAGGGGACGAGCAGTACTTC.

In this sample, this clonotype turned up a few times. The chain uses TRBV12-3 or TRBV12-4 and TRBJ1-1; D not resolved. The CDR3 totals 12 residues. Trimming took off 2 bases at V and 6 bases at J, with 7 bases between the two ends. DNA for the CDR3: TGTGCCAGCAGTTTACTTCTGGCTGAAGCTTTCTTT. This gives the protein CASSLLLAEAFF.

Only a few counts were recorded for this clonotype. The chain carries TRBV3-1 and TRBJ2-1; D is unresolved. Germline CDR1 LGHDT, CDR2 YNNKEL (reference sequence). Trimming took 4 bases from V and 5 from J, leaving 18 bases between them. This CDR3 has 16 residues. CDR3 loop: CASSRRRQTLHNEQFF. The CDR3 DNA sequence: TGTGCCAGCAGCCGGAGACGCCAGACACTGCACAATGAGCAGTTCTTC.

The chain has TRBV6-5 and TRBJ2-2; 7 nucleotides align to TRBD1. The ends lost 3 bases at V and 5 bases at J; junction bases unmatched: 6. The CDR3 extends over 15 amino acids. Germline V CDR1 and CDR2: MNHEY, SVGAGI. The CDR3 DNA reads as TGTGCCAGCAGTTATGAAGGGGGCGCGACCGGGGAGCTGTTTTTT. It is translated as CASSYEGGATGELFF.

This clonotype was observed many times. V usage is TRBV20-1 and J usage is TRBJ2-5; D possibly corresponds to TRBD1 (6 bases). Germline CDR1 DFQATT, CDR2 SNEGSKA (reference sequence). The length of the CDR3 is 16 residues. Trimming took 4 bases from V and 4 from J, leaving 22 bases between them. The DNA of the CDR3 is TGCAGTGCTATCCAGGGGTTAGGCGTGGGACGAGAGACCCAGTACTTC. Translation: CSAIQGLGVGRETQYF.

V and J are TRBV12-3 or TRBV12-4 and TRBJ1-2; D might be TRBD1 (6 bases). This CDR3 has 13 amino acids. Trimming took 2 bases from V and 4 from J, leaving 8 bases between them. CDR3 DNA: TGTGCCAGCAGTTTAAGGGGGGGCTATGGCTACACCTTC. Translating it yields CASSLRGGYGYTF.

In its sample, this clonotype was seen a few times. This sequence joins TRBV21-1 and TRBJ2-1; the D call in the table, TRBD1, was not verified against the DNA. TRBV21-1 is listed as a pseudogene. The CDR3 has 14 amino acids. In DNA form, the CDR3 reads TGTGCCAGCAGCACGGGGTTCACAGGGAGTGAGCAGTTCTTC. It encodes CASSTGFTGSEQFF.

This clonotype has more than one count but fewer than ten. The chain joins TRBV7-9 to TRBJ2-7; no reliable D call. Trimming shortened V by 11 bases and J by 1 base, and 12 bases separated the two germline ends. The CDR3 extends over 12 amino acids. CDR1 is SEHNR and CDR2 is FQNEAQ in the germline V gene (reference sequence). DNA of the CDR3: TGTGCCTCCGGGCCTTGGTCCTACGAGCAGTACTTC. Its protein product is CASGPWSYEQYF.

The rearrangement joins TRBV5-1 to TRBJ1-2; 12 bases align to TRBD1. V lost 4 bases and J lost 4; bases outside the gene matches: 8. The CDR3 runs to 16 residues. CDR1 and CDR2 from the germline V gene are SGHRS and YFSETQ. The DNA of the CDR3 is TGCGCCAGCAGCCCGCCGGGACAGGGGGCAATCTATGGCTACACCTTC. It translates to CASSPPGQGAIYGYTF.

V is TRBV7-2 and J is TRBJ1-1; the D gene is possibly TRBD1 (6 bases). This CDR3 has 14 amino acids. The germline CDR1 and CDR2 sequences are SGHTA and FQGNSA. Trimming shortened V by 5 bases and J by 1 base, and 11 bases separated the two germline ends. The CDR3 nucleotides are TGTGCCAGCAGCCCCCAGACAGGGAACACTGAAGCTTTCTTT. Amino acid sequence: CASSPQTGNTEAFF. The full variable domain, completed using reference TRBV7-2 and TRBJ1-1, is GAGVSQSPSNKVTEKGKDVELRCDPISGHTALYWYRQSLGQGLEFLIYFQGNSAPDKSGLPSDRFSAERTGGSVSTLTIQRTQQEDSAVYLCASSPQTGNTEAFFGQGTRLTVV.

The V call is TRBV12-3 or TRBV12-4, the J call TRBJ2-5, with a tentative D call TRBD1 (6 bases). CDR3 size: 13 residues. V shed 5 bases and J shed 2 bases, with 9 bases lying between them. CDR3 coding DNA: TGTGCCAGCAGTCACCAGGGGCAAGAGACCCAGTACTTC. Its translation: CASSHQGQETQYF.

This clonotype was counted a few times. V is TRBV5-4 and J is TRBJ1-1; D may be TRBD1 (5 bases). CDR1 and CDR2 (germline): SGHNT, YYREEE (reference sequence). V was shortened by 4 bases and J by 4 bases, with 17 bases between the two germline ends. This CDR3 spans 15 amino acids. CDR3 sequence reads: CASSPRGVGRTEAFF. Written as DNA, the CDR3 is TGTGCCAGCAGCCCCCGGGGGGTCGGGCGCACTGAAGCTTTCTTT.

The chain uses TRBV7-2 and TRBJ2-2; D unclear. The CDR3 is 16 amino acids. Germline loops: CDR1 SGHTA, CDR2 FQGNSA. V lost 4 bases to trimming and J lost 1 base, with 13 bases between them. The CDR3, as DNA: TGTGCCAGCAGCTGGTCCTGGACCGTGAACACCGGGGAGCTGTTTTTT. As protein: CASSWSWTVNTGELFF.